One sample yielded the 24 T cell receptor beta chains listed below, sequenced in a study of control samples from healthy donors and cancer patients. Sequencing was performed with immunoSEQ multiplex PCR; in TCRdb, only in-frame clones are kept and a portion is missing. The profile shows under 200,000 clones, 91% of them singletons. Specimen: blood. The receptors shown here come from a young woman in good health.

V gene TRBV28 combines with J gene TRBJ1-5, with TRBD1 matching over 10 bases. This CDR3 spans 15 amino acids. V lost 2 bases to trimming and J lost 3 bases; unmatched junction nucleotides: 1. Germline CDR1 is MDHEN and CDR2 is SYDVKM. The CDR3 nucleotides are TGTGCCAGCAGTTTAAGACAGGGGGCCAATCAGCCCCAGCATTTT. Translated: CASSLRQGANQPQHF.

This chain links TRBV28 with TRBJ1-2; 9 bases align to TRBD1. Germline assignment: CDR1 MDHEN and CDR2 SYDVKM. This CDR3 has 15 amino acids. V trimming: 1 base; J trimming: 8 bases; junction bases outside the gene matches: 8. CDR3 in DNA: TGTGCCAGCAGTTTATTGGGAACAGGGGGCAAAGGCTACACCTTC. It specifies CASSLLGTGGKGYTF.

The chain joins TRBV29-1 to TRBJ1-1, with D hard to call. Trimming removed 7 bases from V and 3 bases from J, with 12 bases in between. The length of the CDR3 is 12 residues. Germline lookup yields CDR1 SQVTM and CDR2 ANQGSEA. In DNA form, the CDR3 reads TGCAGCGGACTCAAACCAGACACTGAAGCTTTCTTT. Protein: CSGLKPDTEAFF.

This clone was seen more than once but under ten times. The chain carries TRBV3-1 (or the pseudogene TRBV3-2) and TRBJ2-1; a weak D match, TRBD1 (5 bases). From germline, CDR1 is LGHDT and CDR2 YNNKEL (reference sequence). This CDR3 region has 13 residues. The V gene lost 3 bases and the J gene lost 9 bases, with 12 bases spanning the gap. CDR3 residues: CASSHPRVFEQFF. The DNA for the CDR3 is TGTGCCAGCAGCCATCCCAGGGTTTTTGAGCAGTTCTTC.

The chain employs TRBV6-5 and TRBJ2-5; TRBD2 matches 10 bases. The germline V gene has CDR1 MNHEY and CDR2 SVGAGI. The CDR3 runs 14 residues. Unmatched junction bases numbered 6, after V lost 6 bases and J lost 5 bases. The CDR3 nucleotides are TGTGCCAGCAGCCTAGCGGGAGTGAAGGAGACCCAGTACTTC. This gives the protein CASSLAGVKETQYF.

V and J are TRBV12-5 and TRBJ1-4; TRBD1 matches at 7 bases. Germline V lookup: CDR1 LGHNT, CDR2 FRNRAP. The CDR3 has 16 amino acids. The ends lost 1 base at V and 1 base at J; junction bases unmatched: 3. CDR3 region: CASGLGRGITNEKLFF. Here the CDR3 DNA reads TGTGCTAGTGGTTTGGGCAGGGGGATAACTAATGAAAAACTGTTTTTT.

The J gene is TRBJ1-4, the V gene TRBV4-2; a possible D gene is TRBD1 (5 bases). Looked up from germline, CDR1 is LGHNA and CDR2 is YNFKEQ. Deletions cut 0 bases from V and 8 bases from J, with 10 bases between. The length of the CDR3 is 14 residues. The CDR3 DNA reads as TGTGCCAGCAGCCAAGATTGGCGGGGGGAAAAACTGTTTTTT. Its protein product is CASSQDWRGEKLFF.

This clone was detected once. For the CDR3, the DNA is TGTGCCAGCAGCTTGGGGGGGGCTGGTAATTCACCCCTCCACTTT. Its protein is CASSLGGAGNSPLHF. J is TRBJ1-6 and V is TRBV5-4; TRBD1 might be the D (6 bases). This CDR3 region has 15 residues. V dropped 0 bases and J dropped 6 bases, with 10 bases sitting between them. Germline CDR1 SGHNT, CDR2 YYREEE (reference sequence).

The CDR3 reads CASRDHSLYNEQFF. CDR3 bases: TGTGCCAGCAGGGATCACTCACTCTACAATGAGCAGTTCTTC. This chain uses TRBV3-1 (or the pseudogene TRBV3-2) with TRBJ2-1; no definite D call. Between the trimmed V and J ends, which lost 6 bases and 3 bases, there was a span of 12 bases. Germline V gives CDR1 LGHDT, CDR2 YNNKEL (reference sequence). The CDR3 consists of 14 residues.

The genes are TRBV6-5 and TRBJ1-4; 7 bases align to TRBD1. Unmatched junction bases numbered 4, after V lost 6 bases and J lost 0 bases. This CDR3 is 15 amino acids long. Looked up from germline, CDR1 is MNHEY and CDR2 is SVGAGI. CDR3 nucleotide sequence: TGTGCCAGCAGGCGGGACAGCTCAACTAATGAAAAACTGTTTTTT. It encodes CASRRDSSTNEKLFF.

For the CDR3, the DNA is TGTGCCATCAGTGAGGGTGGGCATGGCTACACCTTC. This gives the protein CAISEGGHGYTF. The genes are TRBV10-3 and TRBJ1-2; the D is unclear. This CDR3 comprises 12 residues. CDR1 is ENHRY, CDR2 SYGVKD, per germline. V was clipped by 2 bases and J by 6 bases, with 7 bases between them.

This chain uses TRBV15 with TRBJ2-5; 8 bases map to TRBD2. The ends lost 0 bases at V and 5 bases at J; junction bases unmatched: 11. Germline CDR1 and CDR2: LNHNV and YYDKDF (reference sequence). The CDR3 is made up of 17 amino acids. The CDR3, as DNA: TGTGCCACCAGCAGAGATAGCGCCGGGGGGGCCGGGGAGACCCAGTACTTC. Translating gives CATSRDSAGGAGETQYF.

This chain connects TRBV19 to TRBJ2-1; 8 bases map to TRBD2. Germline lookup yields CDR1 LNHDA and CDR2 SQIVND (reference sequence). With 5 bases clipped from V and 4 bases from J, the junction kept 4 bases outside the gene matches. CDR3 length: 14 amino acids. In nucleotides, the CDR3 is TGTGCCAGTAGTCCGGGGGGGCCATACAATGAGCAGTTCTTC. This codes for CASSPGGPYNEQFF.

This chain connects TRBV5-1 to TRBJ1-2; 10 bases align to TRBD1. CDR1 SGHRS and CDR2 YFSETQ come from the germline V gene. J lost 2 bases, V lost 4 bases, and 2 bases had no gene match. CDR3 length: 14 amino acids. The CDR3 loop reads CASSPGQGNYGYTF. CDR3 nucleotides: TGCGCCAGCAGCCCGGGACAGGGGAACTATGGCTACACCTTC.

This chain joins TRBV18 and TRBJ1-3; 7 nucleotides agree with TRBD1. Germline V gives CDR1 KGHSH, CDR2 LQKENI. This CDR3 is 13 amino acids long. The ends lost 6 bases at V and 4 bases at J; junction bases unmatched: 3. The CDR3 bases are TGTGCCAGCTCCACAGGGGAAGGAAACACCATATATTTT. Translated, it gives CASSTGEGNTIYF.

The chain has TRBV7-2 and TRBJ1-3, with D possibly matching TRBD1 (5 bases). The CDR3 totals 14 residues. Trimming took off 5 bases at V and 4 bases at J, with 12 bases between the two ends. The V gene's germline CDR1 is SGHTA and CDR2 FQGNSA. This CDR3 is CASSPTGSGNTIYF. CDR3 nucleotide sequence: TGTGCCAGCAGCCCAACAGGCTCCGGAAACACCATATATTTT. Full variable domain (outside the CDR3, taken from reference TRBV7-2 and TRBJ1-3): GAGVSQSPSNKVTEKGKDVELRCDPISGHTALYWYRQSLGQGLEFLIYFQGNSAPDKSGLPSDRFSAERTGGSVSTLTIQRTQQEDSAVYLCASSPTGSGNTIYFGEGSWLTVV.

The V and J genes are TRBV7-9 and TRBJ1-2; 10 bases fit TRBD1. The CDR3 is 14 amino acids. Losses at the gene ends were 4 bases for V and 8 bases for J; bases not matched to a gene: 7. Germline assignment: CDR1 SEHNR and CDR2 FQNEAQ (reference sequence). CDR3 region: CASSWTGGWEGYTF. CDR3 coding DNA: TGTGCCAGCAGCTGGACAGGGGGTTGGGAAGGCTACACCTTC.

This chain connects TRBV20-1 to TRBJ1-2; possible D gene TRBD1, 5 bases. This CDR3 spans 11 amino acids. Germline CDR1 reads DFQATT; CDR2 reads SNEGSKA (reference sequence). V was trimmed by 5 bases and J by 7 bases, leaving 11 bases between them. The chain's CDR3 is CSAPSGFGYTF. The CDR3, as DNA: TGCAGTGCTCCCTCAGGGTTTGGCTACACCTTC.

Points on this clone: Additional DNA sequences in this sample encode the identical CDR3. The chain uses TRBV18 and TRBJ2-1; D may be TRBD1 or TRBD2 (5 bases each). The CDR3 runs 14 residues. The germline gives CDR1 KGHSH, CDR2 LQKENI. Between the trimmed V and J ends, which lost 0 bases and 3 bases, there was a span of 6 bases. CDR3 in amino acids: CASSPPGVYNEQFF. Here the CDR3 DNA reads TGTGCCAGCTCACCACCGGGGGTCTACAATGAGCAGTTCTTC.

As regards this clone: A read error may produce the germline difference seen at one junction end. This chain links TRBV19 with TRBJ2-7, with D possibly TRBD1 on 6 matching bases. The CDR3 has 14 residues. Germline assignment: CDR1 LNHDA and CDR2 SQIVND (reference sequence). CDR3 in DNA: TGTGCCAGTAGTCCTCGACAGGAGTCCTTCGAGCAGTACTTC. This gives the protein CASSPRQESFEQYF.

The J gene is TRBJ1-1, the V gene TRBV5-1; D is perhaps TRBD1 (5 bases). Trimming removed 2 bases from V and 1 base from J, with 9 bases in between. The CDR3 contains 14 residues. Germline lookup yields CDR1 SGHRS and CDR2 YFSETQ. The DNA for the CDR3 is TGCGCCAGCAGCTTCGGGACGGGGAACACTGAAGCTTTCTTT. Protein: CASSFGTGNTEAFF.

CDR3 DNA: TGTGCCAGCAGCTTATCCGGGTCAGGGGAGCTGTTTTTT. Its protein is CASSLSGSGELFF. The chain joins TRBV7-3 to TRBJ2-2; D unclear. The germline gives CDR1 SGHTA, CDR2 FQGTGA. The V end lost 2 bases, the J end lost 8 bases, and 9 bases lay between the germline ends. The CDR3 extends over 13 amino acids.

The CDR3 coding sequence is TGTGCTAGTGGCCCCCTCGACAGGGGAGGGACCGGGGAGCTGTTTTTT. Translating gives CASGPLDRGGTGELFF. The chain is built from TRBV12-5 and TRBJ2-2; weak D call: TRBD1 (8 bases). The CDR3 covers 16 residues. Looked up from germline, CDR1 is LGHNT and CDR2 is FRNRAP. V was pared by 6 bases and J by 5 bases, with 19 bases between. Based on the CDR3 plus reference TRBV12-5 and TRBJ2-2, the full variable domain is DARVTQTPRHKVTEMGQEVTMRCQPILGHNTVFWYRQTMMQGLELLAYFRNRAPLDDSGMPKDRFSAEMPDATLATLKIQPSEPRDSAVYFCASGPLDRGGTGELFFGEGSRLTVL.

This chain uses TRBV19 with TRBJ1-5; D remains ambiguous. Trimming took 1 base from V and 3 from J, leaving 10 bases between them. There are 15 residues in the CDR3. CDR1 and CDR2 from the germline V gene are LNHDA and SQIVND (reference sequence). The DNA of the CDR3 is TGTGCCAGTAGTATAGGTGGACTCCACAATCAGCCCCAGCATTTT. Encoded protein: CASSIGGLHNQPQHF.